The rows below give T cell receptor beta chains drawn from one sample of a study of shared clonotypes between healthy human individuals. The assay was immunoSEQ multiplex PCR, and TCRdb's table has in-frame clones only and misses some. The table lists about 470,000 clones, roughly 77% of them singletons. What was sequenced was PBMCs. Receptor source: a woman aged 40 to 50 in good health. Some clones in this sample may be carry-over from other donors' samples. The CDR3 runs from the conserved cysteine through the conserved F or W. Each record gives: V gene, D gene, J gene, clone size, CDR3 DNA, CDR3 protein. A D gene is named only where the DNA matches it firmly. Rows give clone size only sometimes, using once, few, many, or a class for an expanded clone.

TRBV19	.	TRBJ1-3	.	TGTGCCAGTACCTTAGGGGCAGCTCGCTCTGGAAACACCATATATTTT	CASTLGAARSGNTIYF
TRBV27	.	TRBJ2-2	.	TGTGCCAGCAGTTTAGCAGGGGTGTACACCGGGGAGCTGTTTTTT	CASSLAGVYTGELFF
TRBV7-3	.	TRBJ1-1	.	TGTGCCAGCAGCCACTCTTACAACACTGAAGCTTTCTTT	CASSHSYNTEAFF
TRBV9	TRBD2	TRBJ2-7	.	TGTGCCAGCAGCGTAGCGGGAGGGAACGAGCAGTACTTC	CASSVAGGNEQYF
TRBV7-2	.	TRBJ1-4	.	TGTGCCAGCAGCTTAGATTGGGACCCCACAACTAATGAAAAACTGTTTTTT	CASSLDWDPTTNEKLFF
TRBV2	.	TRBJ1-5	few	TGTGCCAGCAGCATACAGGGTTCCCATCAGCCCCAGCATTTT	CASSIQGSHQPQHF
TRBV7-3	.	TRBJ2-5	.	TGTGCCAGCAGCTTGGGTAGCCCAGGCGAGACCCAGTACTTC	CASSLGSPGETQYF
TRBV29-1	.	TRBJ1-1	few	TGCAGCGTAGAAAAGGGACCGAGTGAAGCTTTCTTT	CSVEKGPSEAFF
TRBV5-6	.	TRBJ2-6	.	TGTGCCAGCAGTTCCGGGACAGGGGCCAACGTCCTGACTTTC	CASSSGTGANVLTF
TRBV2	.	TRBJ1-5	.	TGTGCCAGCAGCCGGACAGCTGCCTATAGCAATCAGCCCCAGCATTTT	CASSRTAAYSNQPQHF
TRBV28	TRBD1	TRBJ1-5	.	TGTGCCAGCAGTTCCAACAGGGGGCGCCGGGATAGCAATCAGCCCCAGCATTTT	CASSSNRGRRDSNQPQHF
TRBV6-6	TRBD1	TRBJ2-7	.	TGTGCCAGCGGGACAGGGCGCTACGAGCAGTACTTC	CASGTGRYEQYF
TRBV9	.	TRBJ2-7	.	TGTGCCAGCAGCGTAGGCTCAGGGGACTCCTACGAGCAGTACTTC	CASSVGSGDSYEQYF
TRBV6-5	TRBD1	TRBJ1-2	.	TGTGCCAGCAGTTACTCGTGGAAGGGGGCCCCAGATGGCTACACCTTC	CASSYSWKGAPDGYTF